This T cell receptor (beta chain) was sequenced during a study of OX40 agonist ivuxolimab in advanced cancers. For the study at large: With a range of roughly 20 to 79, age averaged roughly 60 years, and about 82% were male. A history of anti-PD-1, anti-PD-L1 or anti-CTLA-4 therapy was acceptable, and approximately 41% had some.

Points from the study as a whole: Expanded clones belonging to CD8+ T cells outnumbered, on average, those of CD4+. The antigens recognized by the expanded peripheral T cells, that is their antigen specificity, were not determined.

As regards this clone: Its target is not known.

Sequenced by immunoSEQ multiplex PCR; TCRdb stores in-frame clones only, minus some. Of approximately 130,000 clones in the sample, 90% were seen once. Germline lookup yields CDR1 MDHEN and CDR2 SYDVKM. The J segment lost 4 bases and the V segment lost 6 bases, leaving 6 bases of the junction unmatched. This CDR3 has 16 residues. The starting material was CD4+ or CD8+ T cells sorted from blood, obtained in a trial of the OX40 agonist ivuxolimab. The receptor's source is an adult with an advanced solid tumor such as melanoma, head and neck, liver or kidney cancer. J is TRBJ2-3 and V is TRBV28, with 14 nucleotides matching TRBD2. The CDR3 bases are TGTGCCAGCAGGGGGACTAGCGGGAGTTTTCCAGATACGCAGTATTTT. Its translation: CASRGTSGSFPDTQYF. The full variable domain, completed using reference TRBV28 and TRBJ2-3, is DVKVTQSSRYLVKRTGEKVFLECVQDMDHENMFWYRQDPGLGLRLIYFSYDVKMKEKGDIPEGYSVSREKKERFSLILESASTNQTSMYLCASRGTSGSFPDTQYFGPGTRLTVL.